This T cell receptor (beta chain) was identified in a study of OX40 agonist ivuxolimab in advanced cancers. Study-wide context: Checkpoint inhibitors had been given previously to roughly 40% of patients. Whole-study findings and limits: CD8+ T cells averaged more expanded clones than CD4+.

Sequencing was performed with immunoSEQ multiplex PCR; in TCRdb, only in-frame clones are kept and a portion is missing. The profile shows tens of thousands of clones, approximately 80% of them singletons. A few counts support this clone. Its target is not known. At cycle 4 day 1, cycle 7 day 1, and baseline, blood was sampled. The sequenced sample was CD4+ or CD8+ T cells sorted from blood, obtained in a trial of the OX40 agonist ivuxolimab. This clonotype was sampled from an adult with an advanced solid tumor such as melanoma, head and neck, liver or kidney cancer.

CDR3 in DNA: TGTGCCATCAGTGAATCGGAGGTGCGCAATCAGCCCCAGCATTTT. Residues: CAISESEVRNQPQHF. The V call is TRBV10-3, the J call TRBJ1-5, with D unclear. CDR3 size: 15 residues. Germline assignment: CDR1 ENHRY and CDR2 SYGVKD. V was cut by 3 bases and J by 2 bases, with 11 bases left in between.